This T cell receptor beta chain was profiled in a study of human T cells and chemical hapten exposure. This clonotype was counted ten times or more. The library tagged individual cDNA molecules with unique molecular identifiers. TCRdb itself ran the 5' RACE reads through MiXCR, one entry per CDR3 protein. Of around 140,000 distinct CDR3 sequences listed, over 3.5% are singletons. RNA extraction used unfractionated whole blood as the source of total RNA. V was cut by 3 bases and J by 0 bases, with 3 bases left in between. The CDR3 is 12 amino acids. Germline CDR1 LGHNA, CDR2 YNFKEQ. The chain has TRBV4-2 and TRBJ2-7; D unclear. The receptor was derived from a female donor in good health. The CDR3, as DNA: TGTGCCAGCAGCCAGGACTCCTACGAGCAGTACTTC. This encodes CASSQDSYEQYF.